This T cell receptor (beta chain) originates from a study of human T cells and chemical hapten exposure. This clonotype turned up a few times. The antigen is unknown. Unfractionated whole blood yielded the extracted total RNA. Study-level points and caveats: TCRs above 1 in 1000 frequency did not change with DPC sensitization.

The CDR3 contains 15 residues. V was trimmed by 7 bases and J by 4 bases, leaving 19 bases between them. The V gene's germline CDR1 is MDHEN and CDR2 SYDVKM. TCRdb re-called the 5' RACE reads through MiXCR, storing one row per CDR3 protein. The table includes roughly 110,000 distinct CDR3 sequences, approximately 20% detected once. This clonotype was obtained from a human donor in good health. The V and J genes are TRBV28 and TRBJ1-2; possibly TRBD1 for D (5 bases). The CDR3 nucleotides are TGTGCCAGCAACCAGAGACAGCCACGAAGCTATGGCTACACCTTC. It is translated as CASNQRQPRSYGYTF.